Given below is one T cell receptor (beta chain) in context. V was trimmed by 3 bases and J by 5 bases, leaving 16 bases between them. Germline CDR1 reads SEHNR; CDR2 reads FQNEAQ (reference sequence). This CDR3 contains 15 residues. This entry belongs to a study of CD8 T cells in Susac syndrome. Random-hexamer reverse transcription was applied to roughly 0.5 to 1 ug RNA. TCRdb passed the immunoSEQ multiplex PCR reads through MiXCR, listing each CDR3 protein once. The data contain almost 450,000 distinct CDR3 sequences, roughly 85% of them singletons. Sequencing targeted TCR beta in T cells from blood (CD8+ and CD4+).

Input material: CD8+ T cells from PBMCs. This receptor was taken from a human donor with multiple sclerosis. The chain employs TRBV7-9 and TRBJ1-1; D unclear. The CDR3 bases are TGTGCCAGCAGCTTTGTCTTAGGATTGGGGACTGAAGCTTTCTTT. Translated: CASSFVLGLGTEAFF. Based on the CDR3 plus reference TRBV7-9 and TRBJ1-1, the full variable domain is DTGVSQNPRHKITKRGQNVTFRCDPISEHNRLYWYRQTLGQGPEFLTYFQNEAQLEKSRLLSDRFSAERPKGSFSTLEIQRTEQGDSAMYLCASSFVLGLGTEAFFGQGTRLTVV.